These T cell receptor beta chains were read from a single sample in a study of T-cell reconstitution after alpha-beta-depleted transplantation in children. TCRdb fed the PCR reads into MiXCR, producing one record per CDR3 protein. Here the sample spans nearly 250,000 distinct CDR3 sequences, roughly 8% being singletons. Sequencing was performed on PBMCs, mostly from graft donor cells, taken 180 days after TCRalphabeta/CD19-depleted stem cell transplant. These TCRs come from a male patient younger than 18 who had a stem cell transplant for acute lymphoblastic leukemia, so the T cells may come from the graft donor. CDR3s include the opening cysteine and the closing phenylalanine or tryptophan. A D gene is named only where the DNA matches it firmly. The size of a clone is reported for some rows only, either as once, few or many, or as a class for expanded clones.

j_gene: TRBJ2-7
v_gene: TRBV29-1
abundance: many
d_gene: -
CDR3aa: CSGKGGLSYEQYF
CDR3nt: TGCAGCGGGAAAGGGGGATTATCCTACGAGCAGTACTTC

j_gene: TRBJ1-1
v_gene: TRBV29-1
abundance: few
d_gene: -
CDR3aa: CSAPVHEGTEAFF
CDR3nt: TGCAGCGCCCCGGTACACGAGGGCACTGAAGCTTTCTTT

j_gene: TRBJ1-1
v_gene: TRBV5-8
abundance: many
d_gene: -
CDR3aa: CSSSLARRENTEAFF
CDR3nt: TGTTCCAGCAGCTTGGCGCGCAGGGAGAACACTGAAGCTTTCTTT

j_gene: TRBJ2-7
v_gene: TRBV12-3/TRBV12-4
abundance: many
d_gene: -
CDR3aa: CASSAGTVSYEQYF
CDR3nt: TGTGCCAGCAGCGCAGGGACGGTGTCCTACGAGCAGTACTTC

j_gene: TRBJ2-1
v_gene: TRBV15
abundance: many
d_gene: TRBD1
CDR3aa: CATSGDRPLYNEQFF
CDR3nt: TGTGCCACCAGCGGGGACAGGCCCCTTTACAATGAGCAGTTCTTC

j_gene: TRBJ2-3
v_gene: TRBV11-3
abundance: many
d_gene: -
CDR3aa: CASSFSHTDTQYF
CDR3nt: TGTGCCAGCAGCTTCTCGCACACAGATACGCAGTATTTT

j_gene: TRBJ1-6
v_gene: TRBV7-2
abundance: -
d_gene: -
CDR3aa: CASRVRALNSPLHF
CDR3nt: TGTGCCAGCAGAGTCCGGGCCCTTAATTCACCCCTCCACTTT

j_gene: TRBJ1-6
v_gene: TRBV10-3
abundance: few
d_gene: -
CDR3aa: CAISEYKNSPLHF
CDR3nt: TGTGCCATCAGTGAGTACAAAAATTCACCCCTCCACTTT

j_gene: TRBJ2-2
v_gene: TRBV6-7
abundance: -
d_gene: -
CDR3aa: CASSFGETGELFF
CDR3nt: TGTGCCAGCAGTTTCGGGGAAACCGGGGAGCTGTTTTTT

j_gene: TRBJ2-1
v_gene: TRBV25-1
abundance: many
d_gene: -
CDR3aa: CASSQASYNEQFF
CDR3nt: TGTGCCAGCAGTCAAGCATCCTACAATGAGCAGTTCTTC

j_gene: TRBJ1-2
v_gene: TRBV27
abundance: many
d_gene: -
CDR3aa: CASSPRSRGYGYTF
CDR3nt: TGTGCCAGCAGTCCTCGGAGCAGGGGCTATGGCTACACCTTC

j_gene: TRBJ2-2
v_gene: TRBV5-1
abundance: many
d_gene: -
CDR3aa: CASIPRPGPTGELFF
CDR3nt: TGCGCCAGCATCCCCAGGCCGGGTCCAACCGGGGAGCTGTTTTTT

j_gene: TRBJ2-1
v_gene: TRBV27
abundance: many
d_gene: -
CDR3aa: CASSFSPGSSYNEQFF
CDR3nt: TGTGCCAGCAGCTTCTCCCCCGGGAGCTCCTACAATGAGCAGTTCTTC

j_gene: TRBJ2-2
v_gene: TRBV9
abundance: many
d_gene: -
CDR3aa: CASSGGDTGELFF
CDR3nt: TGTGCCAGCAGCGGGGGAGACACCGGGGAGCTGTTTTTT

j_gene: TRBJ2-1
v_gene: TRBV11-1
abundance: few
d_gene: -
CDR3aa: CASSLLALTYNEQFF
CDR3nt: TGTGCCAGCAGCCTTCTAGCCCTTACCTACAATGAGCAGTTCTTC

j_gene: TRBJ1-6
v_gene: TRBV12-3/TRBV12-4
abundance: many
d_gene: TRBD1
CDR3aa: CASSLTGDNSPLHF
CDR3nt: TGTGCCAGCAGTCTGACAGGGGATAATTCACCCCTCCACTTT

j_gene: TRBJ1-4
v_gene: TRBV6-4
abundance: many
d_gene: -
CDR3aa: CASSDSKGPDSEKLFF
CDR3nt: TGTGCCAGCAGTGACTCGAAGGGGCCTGACTCTGAAAAACTGTTTTTT

j_gene: TRBJ2-5
v_gene: TRBV5-6
abundance: many
d_gene: -
CDR3aa: CASSLGPGLIQETQYF
CDR3nt: TGTGCCAGCAGCTTGGGCCCGGGACTGATCCAAGAGACCCAGTACTTC